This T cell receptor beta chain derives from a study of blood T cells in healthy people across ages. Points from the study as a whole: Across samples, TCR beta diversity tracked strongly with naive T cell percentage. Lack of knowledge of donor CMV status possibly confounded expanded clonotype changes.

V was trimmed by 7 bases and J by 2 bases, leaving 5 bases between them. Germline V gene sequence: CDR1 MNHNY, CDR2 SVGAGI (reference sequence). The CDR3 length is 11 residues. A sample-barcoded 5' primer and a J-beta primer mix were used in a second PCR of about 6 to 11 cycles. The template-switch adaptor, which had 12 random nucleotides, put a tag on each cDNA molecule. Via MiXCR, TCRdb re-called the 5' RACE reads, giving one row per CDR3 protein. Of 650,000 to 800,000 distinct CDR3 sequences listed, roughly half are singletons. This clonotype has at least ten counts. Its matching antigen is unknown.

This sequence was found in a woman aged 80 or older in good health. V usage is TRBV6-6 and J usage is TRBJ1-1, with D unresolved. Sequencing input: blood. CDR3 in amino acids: CASTQNTEAFF. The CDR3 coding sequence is TGTGCCAGCACCCAAAACACTGAAGCTTTCTTT.